Presented here are 29 T cell receptor beta chains from one specimen sequenced in a study of T cell responses to AZD1222 COVID-19 vaccine. Generated by immunoSEQ multiplex PCR, the TCRdb table keeps only in-frame clones and is missing some. The sample contains about 83,000 clones, about 84% of which appear only once. Source: peripheral blood, taken on day 0 of AZD1222 vaccination. These receptors originate from an adult in good health.

The chain is built from TRBV7-9 and TRBJ1-1, with D uncertain. Germline V gene data show CDR1 as SEHNR and CDR2 as FQNEAQ (reference sequence). The germline V and J ends were trimmed by 4 bases and 0 bases, with 12 bases remaining between them. This CDR3 contains 15 residues. Written as DNA, the CDR3 is TGTGCCAGCAGCTCACAGCTGAGCATGAACACTGAAGCTTTCTTT. This codes for CASSSQLSMNTEAFF.

This chain joins TRBV6-5 and TRBJ2-1; 8 bases line up with TRBD2. The V gene's germline CDR1 is MNHEY and CDR2 SVGAGI. CDR3 length equals 14 residues. J lost 7 bases, V lost 6 bases, and 8 bases had no gene match. The CDR3 DNA reads TGTGCCAGCAGATTTACGGGGGGGGTAAATGAGCAGTTCTTC. Protein: CASRFTGGVNEQFF.

This clone showed up just once. This chain uses TRBV2 with TRBJ2-2, with 7 bases identical to TRBD1. V lost 5 bases and J lost 0; bases outside the gene matches: 6. Per germline, CDR1 SNHLY and CDR2 FYNNEI. This CDR3 region has 16 residues. The CDR3 reads CASSRIGTANTGELFF. The DNA of the CDR3 is TGTGCCAGCAGTAGGATCGGGACAGCGAACACCGGGGAGCTGTTTTTT.

V usage is TRBV28 and J usage is TRBJ2-7; perhaps D is TRBD1 or TRBD2 (5 bases each). V was shortened by 7 bases and J by 0 bases, with 13 bases between the two germline ends. Germline V gives CDR1 MDHEN, CDR2 SYDVKM. This CDR3 is built from 14 residues. CDR3 bases: TGTGCCAGCATGAGGGGTTGGTCCTCCTACGAGCAGTACTTC. It yields the protein CASMRGWSSYEQYF.

V is TRBV30 and J is TRBJ2-7; 11 positions agree with TRBD2. Germline V gives CDR1 GTSNPN, CDR2 SVGIG (reference sequence). Trimming removed 2 bases from V and 7 bases from J; junction bases left unmatched: 10. The length of the CDR3 is 15 residues. CDR3 sequence (DNA): TGTGCCTGGAGTCCCCAACTAGCGGGAGTAGGTGAGCAGTACTTC. Translated, it gives CAWSPQLAGVGEQYF.

This chain links TRBV3-1 (or the pseudogene TRBV3-2) with TRBJ2-3, with TRBD2 matching over 7 bases. Germline CDR1 and CDR2: LGHDT and YNNKEL (reference sequence). This CDR3 has 17 amino acids. V shed 0 bases and J 5 bases; nucleotides not matched to a gene: 11. This CDR3 is CASSQDRPAGRGDTQYF. DNA for the CDR3: TGTGCCAGCAGCCAAGATCGGCCAGCGGGGCGGGGAGATACGCAGTATTTT.

This chain joins TRBV7-9 and TRBJ1-1, with 8 bases lining up with TRBD1. This CDR3 has 15 residues. Germline V gene data show CDR1 as SEHNR and CDR2 as FQNEAQ (reference sequence). V was clipped by 7 bases and J by 7 bases; unmatched bases: 14. The CDR3 loop is CASNFATGGEIEAFF. CDR3 DNA sequence: TGTGCCAGCAACTTCGCCACAGGGGGAGAGATTGAAGCTTTCTTT.

This chain links TRBV6-2 or TRBV6-3 with TRBJ1-4; TRBD1 might be the D (5 bases). CDR3 length equals 15 residues. Trimming pared 5 bases from V and 4 bases from J, leaving 14 bases between. Germline-derived CDR1 and CDR2 are MNHEY and SVGEGT. As DNA, the CDR3 is TGTGCCAGCAGTGTGCCGGGGCAGGATAATGAAAAACTGTTTTTT. This encodes CASSVPGQDNEKLFF.

The gene calls are TRBV5-4 and TRBJ2-7, with 10 positions matching TRBD1. Germline V gives CDR1 SGHNT, CDR2 YYREEE (reference sequence). The length of the CDR3 is 14 residues. J was trimmed by 4 bases and V by 4 bases; bases with no gene match: 5. As DNA, the CDR3 is TGTGCCAGCAGCACGGGACAGGGGCGGTACGAGCAGTACTTC. Its protein product is CASSTGQGRYEQYF.

In nucleotides, the CDR3 is TGTGCCAGCAGCCAAGGGACAGGCGGGAACTATGGCTACACCTTC. Encoded protein: CASSQGTGGNYGYTF. The chain is built from TRBV6-5 and TRBJ1-2; 8 nucleotides line up with TRBD1. V shed 6 bases and J 2 bases; nucleotides not matched to a gene: 8. Germline V gene sequence: CDR1 MNHEY, CDR2 SVGAGI. The CDR3 contains 15 residues.

V is TRBV12-3 or TRBV12-4 and J is TRBJ2-1; the D gene is possibly TRBD2 (5 bases). The CDR3 covers 13 residues. The ends were cut back, 3 bases at V and 8 bases at J, with 11 bases in the middle. This CDR3 reads CASSLRGNDEQFF. DNA of the CDR3: TGTGCCAGCAGTTTGCGAGGGAACGATGAGCAGTTCTTC.

J is TRBJ1-5 and V is TRBV3-1 (or the pseudogene TRBV3-2); 11 nucleotides match TRBD1. Looked up from germline, CDR1 is LGHDT and CDR2 is YNNKEL (reference sequence). Germline trimming cut 2 bases from V and 5 bases from J; bases unmatched to any gene: 8. This CDR3 is built from 17 residues. The CDR3 nucleotides are TGTGCCAGCAGCCAATTGGACAGGGGGCTTGTAGATCAGCCCCAGCATTTT. Its translation is CASSQLDRGLVDQPQHF.

The CDR3 DNA is TGCGCCAGCAGCCAAAGGGATGGGACAGAAAAACTGTTTTTT. Its protein product is CASSQRDGTEKLFF. This sequence joins TRBV4-1 and TRBJ1-4; TRBD1 might be the D (6 bases). The CDR3 is made up of 14 amino acids. Germline lookup yields CDR1 MGHRA and CDR2 YSYEKL. V dropped 2 bases and J dropped 8 bases, with 12 bases sitting between them.

The chain carries TRBV9 and TRBJ1-2; D perhaps matches TRBD1 (5 bases). The V gene's germline CDR1 is SGDLS and CDR2 YYNGEE. V gave up 3 bases and J gave up 4 bases, with 16 bases separating them. The CDR3 extends over 15 amino acids. Here the CDR3 reads CASSDPGGGSYGYTF. DNA of the CDR3: TGTGCCAGCAGCGACCCCGGGGGGGGAAGCTATGGCTACACCTTC.

In its sample, this clone is large. The gene calls are TRBV5-1 and TRBJ1-4; possibly TRBD1 for D (5 bases). Trimming took off 4 bases at V and 7 bases at J, with 14 bases between the two ends. Germline lookup yields CDR1 SGHRS and CDR2 YFSETQ. The CDR3 loop spans 14 amino acids. This CDR3 is CASSNQGEGEKLFF. The CDR3 nucleotides read TGCGCCAGCAGCAACCAGGGAGAGGGTGAAAAACTGTTTTTT.

V usage is TRBV12-3 or TRBV12-4 and J usage is TRBJ1-1; D perhaps matches TRBD1 (6 bases). The CDR3 spans 13 residues. Trimming stripped 1 base from V and 7 bases from J, with 10 bases between. CDR3 residues: CASSLGRGLEAFF. The CDR3 DNA follows: TGTGCCAGCAGTTTAGGCCGGGGGCTTGAAGCTTTCTTT.

This clone was picked up a small number of times. This rearrangement joins TRBV12-3 or TRBV12-4 to TRBJ1-2; D is unresolved. CDR3 length equals 13 residues. Trimming took 7 bases from V and 1 from J, leaving 10 bases between them. CDR3 coding DNA: TGTGCCAGCAATCTAGGGTATAACTATGGCTACACCTTC. Residues: CASNLGYNYGYTF.

The chain is built from TRBV6-5 and TRBJ2-3; 8 bases match TRBD2. The germline V gene encodes CDR1 MNHEY and CDR2 SVGAGI. This CDR3 contains 14 residues. The junction had 6 bases not matched to a gene; V was cut back by 8 bases and J by 2 bases. The CDR3 nucleotides are TGTGCCAGCGGCTCAGCGGGGGCCACAGATACGCAGTATTTT. Amino acids: CASGSAGATDTQYF.

V gene TRBV3-1 (or the pseudogene TRBV3-2) combines with J gene TRBJ2-2; weak D call: TRBD1 (5 bases). V gave up 4 bases and J gave up 4 bases, with 22 bases separating them. The CDR3 is 18 residues long. The germline V gene has CDR1 LGHDT and CDR2 YNNKEL (reference sequence). The CDR3 spells CASSPLPAGYGATGELFF. CDR3 nucleotides: TGTGCCAGCAGCCCACTCCCCGCAGGATATGGGGCCACCGGGGAGCTGTTTTTT.

The rearrangement joins TRBV7-9 to TRBJ2-1, with D tentatively TRBD1 (5 bases). The CDR3 loop spans 13 amino acids. The V end lost 4 bases, the J end lost 6 bases, and 10 bases lay between the germline ends. Germline CDR1 is SEHNR and CDR2 is FQNEAQ (reference sequence). The CDR3 spells CASSSGKSNEQFF. DNA for the CDR3: TGTGCCAGCAGCTCAGGGAAATCCAATGAGCAGTTCTTC. Looking up the rest from reference TRBV7-9 and TRBJ2-1 gives the full variable domain: DTGVSQNPRHKITKRGQNVTFRCDPISEHNRLYWYRQTLGQGPEFLTYFQNEAQLEKSRLLSDRFSAERPKGSFSTLEIQRTEQGDSAMYLCASSSGKSNEQFFGPGTRLTVL.

The chain is built from TRBV7-9 and TRBJ2-7, with D unresolved. Trimming took 3 bases from V and 2 from J, leaving 5 bases between them. Germline V lookup: CDR1 SEHNR, CDR2 FQNEAQ (reference sequence). The CDR3 has 12 amino acids. The CDR3 DNA is TGTGCCAGCAGCTTTGTCACCTACGAGCAGTACTTC. Amino acid sequence: CASSFVTYEQYF.

This chain joins TRBV28 and TRBJ2-7, with TRBD1 identical over 9 bases. The CDR3 runs 17 residues. Germline CDR1 is MDHEN and CDR2 is SYDVKM. After removal of 5 bases from V and 3 bases from J, the junction contained 14 bases not matched to a gene. The CDR3 DNA follows: TGTGCCAGCAGTCTATCCGGGACAGGGCTCCTAAACTACGAGCAGTACTTC. This codes for CASSLSGTGLLNYEQYF.

The rearrangement joins TRBV28 to TRBJ2-3, with TRBD2 matching over 13 bases. The CDR3 length is 16 residues. The germline V gene encodes CDR1 MDHEN and CDR2 SYDVKM. V dropped 6 bases and J dropped 4; count of bases not matched to a gene: 7. The CDR3 coding sequence is TGTGCCAGCAGCCCAGGGACTAGCGGGACCGCAGATACGCAGTATTTT. This translates into CASSPGTSGTADTQYF.

The chain carries TRBV9 and TRBJ2-3, with unresolved D. The CDR3 has 15 amino acids. The ends were cut back, 2 bases at V and 1 base at J, with 11 bases in the middle. The germline V gene has CDR1 SGDLS and CDR2 YYNGEE. The CDR3, as DNA: TGTGCCAGCAGCGTGGTCGGGTGGGGCACAGATACGCAGTATTTT. It codes for CASSVVGWGTDTQYF.

The chain uses TRBV6-5 and TRBJ1-3; a possible D gene is TRBD1 (6 bases). This CDR3 region has 14 residues. The V end was cut by 7 bases, the J end by 3 bases, with 13 bases between. Germline V gene lookup returns CDR1 MNHEY and CDR2 SVGAGI. The CDR3 nucleotides are TGTGCCAGCATACAGGGAGCGGGTGGAAACACCATATATTTT. Translation gives CASIQGAGGNTIYF.

The chain uses TRBV12-3 or TRBV12-4 and TRBJ1-2; the match to TRBD1 covers 7 bases. The CDR3 spans 13 residues. V lost 6 bases, J lost 7 bases, and 8 bases stayed unmatched. The CDR3 loop is CASSQQGFGGYTF. In DNA form, the CDR3 reads TGTGCCAGCAGCCAACAGGGGTTCGGTGGCTACACCTTC.

The V gene is TRBV7-2, the J gene TRBJ1-2; D might be TRBD1 (6 bases). The V gene's germline CDR1 is SGHTA and CDR2 FQGNSA. Trimming stripped 4 bases from V and 5 bases from J, with 14 bases between. The CDR3 sequence is 14 residues long. This CDR3 is CASSWGAAIYGYTF. Written as DNA, the CDR3 is TGTGCCAGCAGCTGGGGGGCGGCAATTTATGGCTACACCTTC.

The chain recombines TRBV10-3 with TRBJ2-7; D not certain. Germline CDR1 ENHRY, CDR2 SYGVKD. The V gene lost 0 bases and the J gene lost 2 bases, with 17 bases spanning the gap. CDR3 size: 17 residues. CDR3 sequence (DNA): TGTGCCATCAGTGAGTCATCCAGCAGATTATCCGCCTACGAGCAGTACTTC. It translates to CAISESSSRLSAYEQYF.

The J gene is TRBJ2-1, the V gene TRBV3-1 (or the pseudogene TRBV3-2); 11 nucleotides line up with TRBD2. V was pared by 6 bases and J by 0 bases, with 10 bases of the junction left unmatched. In germline, CDR1 is LGHDT, CDR2 YNNKEL (reference sequence). CDR3 length: 18 amino acids. CDR3 DNA: TGTGCCAGCAGTCCTAATCTAGCGGGGGGATCCTCCTACAATGAGCAGTTCTTC. It encodes CASSPNLAGGSSYNEQFF.